Below are 27 T cell receptor beta chains sequenced from a single sample in a study of PD-1 blockade in classical Hodgkin lymphoma. This sample's time point: cycle 4 day 1 (C4D1), after 5 to 7 weeks of nivolumab. No patient escaped relapse after autologous stem cell transplantation, and brentuximab vedotin exposure varied. Assay used: immunoSEQ multiplex PCR; TCRdb lists only in-frame clones, some missing. The data show roughly 20,000 clones, 76% seen once. The input for sequencing was peripheral blood mononuclear cells (PBMCs), taken before the fourth cycle of nivolumab. The source of these receptors is a human donor with classical Hodgkin lymphoma.

The J gene is TRBJ2-2, the V gene TRBV10-3, with 12 bases lining up with TRBD1. V lost 6 bases to trimming and J lost 8 bases; unmatched junction nucleotides: 4. The CDR3 length is 14 residues. The germline CDR1 and CDR2 sequences are ENHRY and SYGVKD. The chain's CDR3 is CAIRGTGGRGELFF. CDR3 nucleotide sequence: TGTGCCATCAGAGGGACAGGGGGCAGGGGGGAGCTGTTTTTT.

This clone turned up a few times. J is TRBJ1-3 and V is TRBV7-2; no clear D. Germline-derived CDR1 and CDR2 are SGHTA and FQGNSA. Trimming shortened V by 1 base and J by 2 bases, and 6 bases separated the two germline ends. This CDR3 region has 14 residues. CDR3 sequence: CASSLVGAGNTIYF. The CDR3 DNA reads as TGTGCCAGCAGCTTAGTAGGCGCTGGAAACACCATATATTTT.

This clone was found a few times. J is TRBJ1-5 and V is TRBV21-1; the table assigns TRBD1, which was not confirmed against the DNA. TRBV21-1 is a pseudogene. The CDR3 has 14 residues. CDR3 sequence: CASSNRDFNQPQHF. The CDR3 region has the DNA TGTGCCAGCAGCAACAGGGATTTCAATCAGCCCCAGCATTTT.

V is TRBV4-3 and J is TRBJ2-3, with 12 bases matching TRBD2. CDR1 and CDR2 (germline): LGHNA, YSLEER. This CDR3 is 16 amino acids long. The J segment lost 4 bases and the V segment lost 11 bases, leaving 13 bases of the junction unmatched. The CDR3 loop reads CASAPLAGGPPDTQYF. The CDR3 DNA sequence: TGCGCCTCAGCCCCCCTAGCGGGGGGGCCGCCAGATACGCAGTATTTT.

This chain joins TRBV11-2 and TRBJ2-7, with D maybe TRBD2 (6 bases). The germline V gene has CDR1 SGHAT and CDR2 FQNNGV. The CDR3 has 14 residues. Trimming shortened V by 4 bases and J by 1 base, and 11 bases separated the two germline ends. CDR3 amino acids: CASSSSGGSYEQYF. DNA of the CDR3: TGTGCCAGCAGCTCCTCTGGGGGGTCCTACGAGCAGTACTTC.

This clone was counted a few times. The chain couples TRBV19 to TRBJ2-4; no clear D gene. There are 16 residues in the CDR3. Trimming pared 4 bases from V and 4 bases from J, leaving 17 bases between. In germline, CDR1 is LNHDA, CDR2 SQIVND (reference sequence). DNA for the CDR3: TGTGCCAGTAGTACCAATAGGGTTGTGGGAAAAAACATTCAGTACTTC. Its protein is CASSTNRVVGKNIQYF. Full variable domain (rest looked up from reference TRBV19 and TRBJ2-4): DGGITQSPKYLFRKEGQNVTLSCEQNLNHDAMYWYRQDPGQGLRLIYYSQIVNDFQKGDIAEGYSVSREKKESFPLTVTSAQKNPTAFYLCASSTNRVVGKNIQYFGAGTRLSVL.

V is TRBV5-5 and J is TRBJ1-2, with D perhaps TRBD1 (5 bases). The CDR3 length is 12 residues. Germline V gene sequence: CDR1 SGHKS, CDR2 YYEKEE (reference sequence). Trimming removed 0 bases from V and 7 bases from J, with 7 bases in between. In DNA form, the CDR3 reads TGTGCCAGCAGCTTGGAGGGACGTGGCTACACCTTC. This gives the protein CASSLEGRGYTF.

This clone was recorded a few times. The chain has TRBV15 and TRBJ2-5; 13 bases fit TRBD2. CDR3 length: 17 residues. J gave up 4 bases and V 6 bases, and 11 bases lay outside the gene matches. Germline V lookup: CDR1 LNHNV, CDR2 YYDKDF (reference sequence). The CDR3 protein is CATRHFRGLAGVETQYF. CDR3 coding DNA: TGTGCCACCAGACATTTTCGCGGACTAGCGGGAGTAGAGACCCAGTACTTC.

The V gene is TRBV6-5, the J gene TRBJ2-7; D gene ambiguous. Germline V gene lookup returns CDR1 MNHEY and CDR2 SVGAGI. The CDR3 extends over 12 amino acids. V dropped 5 bases and J dropped 1 base, with 6 bases sitting between them. The CDR3 protein is CASSTTSYEQYF. In DNA form, the CDR3 reads TGTGCCAGCAGTACAACTTCCTACGAGCAGTACTTC.

CDR3 residues: CASSMGGVGYGYTF. CDR3 bases: TGTGCCAGTAGTATGGGGGGTGTTGGTTATGGCTACACCTTC. The chain has TRBV19 and TRBJ1-2; D may be TRBD1 (5 bases). Per the germline V gene, CDR1 is LNHDA and CDR2 is SQIVND (reference sequence). The germline V and J ends were trimmed by 3 bases and 5 bases, with 13 bases remaining between them. The CDR3 totals 14 residues.

The genes are TRBV7-8 and TRBJ2-2; 12 bases align to TRBD2. Losses at the gene ends were 0 bases for V and 4 bases for J; bases not matched to a gene: 15. The germline CDR1 and CDR2 sequences are SGHVS and FQNEAQ. The length of the CDR3 is 21 residues. The CDR3: CASSLALLGLAGGPGTGELFF. For the CDR3, the DNA is TGTGCCAGCAGCTTAGCGCTCTTGGGGCTAGCGGGAGGGCCCGGCACCGGGGAGCTGTTTTTT.

The CDR3 DNA sequence: TGTGCCAGCAGTTTAGGGGGACTAGTAGGGGAGCTGTTTTTT. The encoded protein is CASSLGGLVGELFF. This chain joins TRBV28 and TRBJ2-2, with 8 bases matching TRBD2. The junction had 4 bases not matched to a gene; V was cut back by 2 bases and J by 8 bases. This CDR3 has 14 amino acids. In germline, CDR1 is MDHEN, CDR2 SYDVKM.

This clone counts as medium-sized (0.01 to 0.1%). The chain carries TRBV5-4 and TRBJ2-2; D is unclear. The CDR3 consists of 15 residues. V lost 4 bases, J lost 3 bases, and 13 bases lay in between. From germline, CDR1 is SGHNT and CDR2 YYREEE (reference sequence). The chain's CDR3 is CASSLVGADTGELFF. The CDR3 region has the DNA TGTGCCAGCAGCCTGGTGGGTGCGGACACCGGGGAGCTGTTTTTT.

This clone was counted once. The V call is TRBV19, the J call TRBJ2-7; tentative D call: TRBD2 (7 bases). CDR3 size: 14 residues. Trimming stripped 2 bases from V and 6 bases from J, with 14 bases between. Germline V CDR1 and CDR2: LNHDA, SQIVND (reference sequence). The CDR3 DNA is TGTGCCAGTAGTATAAGGGGGGGCTCTGGCGAGCAGTACTTC. It yields the protein CASSIRGGSGEQYF.

The chain employs TRBV28 and TRBJ2-6; TRBD1 aligns across 8 bases. The J segment lost 3 bases and the V segment lost 2 bases, leaving 6 bases of the junction unmatched. The germline V gene has CDR1 MDHEN and CDR2 SYDVKM. The CDR3 has 17 amino acids. The CDR3 bases are TGTGCCAGCAGTTTACCCAGGGGGCTTGGTGGGGCCAACGTCCTGACTTTC. Translation: CASSLPRGLGGANVLTF.

The rearrangement joins TRBV19 to TRBJ2-7; D may correspond to TRBD1 or TRBD2 (6 bases each). CDR1 and CDR2 from the germline V gene are LNHDA and SQIVND (reference sequence). V lost 5 bases to trimming and J lost 7 bases, with 12 bases between them. The CDR3 is 12 amino acids. Here the CDR3 DNA reads TGTGCCAGTAGTTTCAAGGGGGGTGAGCAGTACTTC. It encodes CASSFKGGEQYF. Looking up the rest from reference TRBV19 and TRBJ2-7 gives the full variable domain: DGGITQSPKYLFRKEGQNVTLSCEQNLNHDAMYWYRQDPGQGLRLIYYSQIVNDFQKGDIAEGYSVSREKKESFPLTVTSAQKNPTAFYLCASSFKGGEQYFGPGTRLTVT.

The CDR3 coding sequence is TGCGCCAGCAGCCAAGAGGGGAACAATGAGCAGTTCTTC. It encodes CASSQEGNNEQFF. The chain recombines TRBV4-3 with TRBJ2-1; D remains ambiguous. Germline-derived CDR1 and CDR2 are LGHNA and YSLEER. V was clipped by 0 bases and J by 5 bases, with 5 bases between them. The CDR3 totals 13 residues.

The rearrangement uses TRBV9 and TRBJ1-5; D uncertain. This CDR3 contains 13 residues. Germline CDR1 reads SGDLS; CDR2 reads YYNGEE. The V and J ends lost 0 bases and 5 bases respectively, with 6 bases between them. CDR3 sequence (DNA): TGTGCCAGCAGCGTAGCACCGGATCAGCCCCAGCATTTT. Translated, it gives CASSVAPDQPQHF.

The sample holds one count of this clone. This chain links TRBV6-1 with TRBJ2-7; the D call may be TRBD1 or TRBD2 (5 bases each). Germline CDR1 reads MNHNS; CDR2 reads SASEGT. V was cut by 5 bases and J by 2 bases, with 7 bases left in between. The CDR3 covers 12 residues. The CDR3 region is CASSRDPYEQYF. CDR3 sequence (DNA): TGTGCCAGCAGTCGGGACCCCTACGAGCAGTACTTC.

The chain couples TRBV28 to TRBJ1-2, with 8 bases that match TRBD1. V lost 8 bases, J lost 7 bases, and 12 bases stayed unmatched. Germline V gene data show CDR1 as MDHEN and CDR2 as SYDVKM. The CDR3 totals 14 residues. In DNA form, the CDR3 reads TGTGCCAGCTCTAAACAGGGGGTCCTAGGTGGCTACACCTTC. Protein product: CASSKQGVLGGYTF.

The V and J genes are TRBV4-3 and TRBJ1-1, with D uncertain. Germline assignment: CDR1 LGHNA and CDR2 YSLEER. V was pared by 7 bases and J by 1 base, with 13 bases between. The CDR3 has 14 residues. The CDR3 loop is CASTISRGNTEAFF. The CDR3 nucleotides are TGCGCCAGCACGATCTCCCGAGGGAACACTGAAGCTTTCTTT.

There are a few counts of this clone. V and J are TRBV4-3 and TRBJ2-1; 10 bases map to TRBD2. V shed 4 bases and J 4 bases; nucleotides not matched to a gene: 4. The length of the CDR3 is 15 residues. Germline V gene data show CDR1 as LGHNA and CDR2 as YSLEER. In DNA, the CDR3 is TGCGCCAGCAGCCGAGCGGGGGGGACTTACAATGAGCAGTTCTTC. Translating it yields CASSRAGGTYNEQFF.

The chain employs TRBV27 and TRBJ2-1; a possible D gene is TRBD1 (5 bases). V was trimmed by 3 bases and J by 0 bases, leaving 18 bases between them. The CDR3 length is 18 residues. Germline lookup yields CDR1 MNHEY and CDR2 SMNVEV (reference sequence). The CDR3 DNA reads as TGTGCCAGCAGTTTGGGGCAGGGTGTCCCCCTCTCCTACAATGAGCAGTTCTTC. Protein: CASSLGQGVPLSYNEQFF.

The V and J genes are TRBV25-1 and TRBJ2-7, with a tentative D call TRBD2 (5 bases). Germline CDR1 is MGHDK and CDR2 is SYGVNS. The CDR3 is 16 residues long. The V and J ends lost 5 bases and 3 bases respectively, with 20 bases between them. Here the CDR3 reads CASSSSGLTGIYEQYF. The CDR3, as DNA: TGTGCCAGCAGTTCGAGCGGACTGACGGGGATCTACGAGCAGTACTTC.

This clone occurred once. The chain has TRBV28 and TRBJ1-1; no definite D call. The CDR3 consists of 16 residues. The germline CDR1 and CDR2 sequences are MDHEN and SYDVKM. V shed 2 bases and J shed 0 bases, with 13 bases lying between them. For the CDR3, the DNA is TGTGCCAGCAGTTTAGATGATCTCGTAATGAACACTGAAGCTTTCTTT. Translated: CASSLDDLVMNTEAFF.

This clone was counted only a few times. The chain recombines TRBV5-6 with TRBJ2-7; perhaps TRBD2 as D (5 bases). Trimming stripped 0 bases from V and 0 bases from J, with 7 bases between. In germline, CDR1 is SGHDT, CDR2 YYEEEE. CDR3 length: 14 amino acids. DNA of the CDR3: TGTGCCAGCAGCTTGGGAGGGAGCTCCTACGAGCAGTACTTC. This translates into CASSLGGSSYEQYF.

The chain carries TRBV19 and TRBJ2-4; no definite D call. Between the trimmed V and J ends, which lost 5 bases and 7 bases, there was a span of 9 bases. Germline CDR1 and CDR2: LNHDA and SQIVND (reference sequence). The CDR3 loop spans 12 amino acids. As DNA, the CDR3 is TGTGCCAGTAGTCTGAATAGGAACATTCAGTACTTC. Amino acid sequence: CASSLNRNIQYF.